Listed below are T cell receptor beta chains from one sample, sequenced in a study of T cells in Graves' hyperthyroidism and ophthalmopathy. TCRdb reanalysed the multiplex PCR reads using MiXCR and keeps one entry per CDR3 protein. This repertoire shows hundreds of thousands of distinct CDR3 sequences, around 15% found once; its top ten account for less than 4.5%. The sequenced material came from blood. These receptors originate from a young woman with Graves' hyperthyroidism. Each CDR3 is given with its conserved first and last residue. Each record gives: J gene, D gene, clone size, V gene, CDR3 DNA, CDR3 protein. The D gene is left open where the match is weak. For some rows the clone size is stated as once, few or many, or as a class when expanded; others skip it.

j_gene: TRBJ2-5
d_gene: TRBD1
abundance: many
v_gene: TRBV28
CDR3nt: TGTGCCAGCAGTCCCCAGGGGGCCCAAGAGACCCAGTACTTC
CDR3aa: CASSPQGAQETQYF

j_gene: TRBJ2-7
d_gene: NA
abundance: few
v_gene: TRBV29-1
CDR3nt: TGCAGCGTTGCAACTCGGGCCCTCTCCTACGAGCAGTACTTC
CDR3aa: CSVATRALSYEQYF

j_gene: TRBJ2-1
d_gene: TRBD1
abundance: NA
v_gene: TRBV24-1
CDR3nt: TGTGCCACCAGTGATTTGCAGGGGACAGGGGAAGTGAATGAGCAGTTCTTC
CDR3aa: CATSDLQGTGEVNEQFF

j_gene: TRBJ2-1
d_gene: NA
abundance: NA
v_gene: TRBV9
CDR3nt: TGTGCCAGCAGCGTAGGGTTTAGCGGTTCCTACAATGAGCAGTTCTTC
CDR3aa: CASSVGFSGSYNEQFF

j_gene: TRBJ2-5
d_gene: NA
abundance: NA
v_gene: TRBV27
CDR3nt: TGTGCCAGCCAAGGGTTGTCAGAGACCCAGTACTTC
CDR3aa: CASQGLSETQYF

j_gene: TRBJ2-7
d_gene: TRBD2
abundance: many
v_gene: TRBV30
CDR3nt: TGTGCCTGGACTGGACTAGCGGGAGAGCAGTACTTC
CDR3aa: CAWTGLAGEQYF

j_gene: TRBJ2-5
d_gene: NA
abundance: NA
v_gene: TRBV2
CDR3nt: TGTGCCAGCTCACCACCGGGGTTGAGGAACCAAGAGACCCAGTACTTC
CDR3aa: CASSPPGLRNQETQYF

j_gene: TRBJ1-1
d_gene: NA
abundance: many
v_gene: TRBV28
CDR3nt: TGTGCCAGCAGTCCCTTGACATACATGAACACTGAAGCTTTCTTT
CDR3aa: CASSPLTYMNTEAFF

j_gene: TRBJ1-2
d_gene: NA
abundance: NA
v_gene: TRBV12-3/TRBV12-4
CDR3nt: TGTGCCAGCAGTTCCGCCGGGACCTTTTTCTATGGCTACACCTTC
CDR3aa: CASSSAGTFFYGYTF

j_gene: TRBJ2-3
d_gene: NA
abundance: NA
v_gene: TRBV7-9
CDR3nt: TGTGCCAGCAGCAAAGACGGGCCCACAGATACGCAGTATTTT
CDR3aa: CASSKDGPTDTQYF

j_gene: TRBJ2-7
d_gene: NA
abundance: many
v_gene: TRBV9
CDR3nt: TGTGCCAGCAGCGTAGGGGGGGGGCCCTACGAGCAGTACTTC
CDR3aa: CASSVGGGPYEQYF

j_gene: TRBJ2-1
d_gene: NA
abundance: NA
v_gene: TRBV28
CDR3nt: TGTGCCAGCAGTTCCCTGTGGGGACCAGCCACCGATGAGCAGTTCTTC
CDR3aa: CASSSLWGPATDEQFF

j_gene: TRBJ2-1
d_gene: TRBD1
abundance: many
v_gene: TRBV28
CDR3nt: TGTGCCAGCAGTCCCGGACAGGGGGCCGTCAATGAGCAGTTCTTC
CDR3aa: CASSPGQGAVNEQFF

j_gene: TRBJ2-5
d_gene: NA
abundance: NA
v_gene: TRBV12-3/TRBV12-4
CDR3nt: TGTGCCAGCAGTTGGGCGGGGCGGGAAGAGACCCAGTACTTC
CDR3aa: CASSWAGREETQYF

j_gene: TRBJ2-7
d_gene: NA
abundance: many
v_gene: TRBV20-1
CDR3nt: TGCAGTGCTAGAGAAATCGGAGCTCTCTCCTACGAGCAGTACTTC
CDR3aa: CSAREIGALSYEQYF

j_gene: TRBJ2-1
d_gene: TRBD2
abundance: many
v_gene: TRBV20-1
CDR3nt: TGCAGTGCTAGTCGGCTAGCGGGACAGACGTACAATGAGCAGTTCTTC
CDR3aa: CSASRLAGQTYNEQFF

j_gene: TRBJ2-5
d_gene: NA
abundance: many
v_gene: TRBV5-1
CDR3nt: TGCGCCAGCAGACGATCTGGAGGAGAGACCCAGTACTTC
CDR3aa: CASRRSGGETQYF

j_gene: TRBJ1-1
d_gene: NA
abundance: few
v_gene: TRBV5-1
CDR3nt: TGCGCCAGCAGCTTGGCCGGGAGGGAAACTGAAGCTTTCTTT
CDR3aa: CASSLAGRETEAFF

j_gene: TRBJ2-5
d_gene: NA
abundance: many
v_gene: TRBV2
CDR3nt: TGTGCCAGAGGGACCGGCCAAGAGACCCAGTACTTC
CDR3aa: CARGTGQETQYF

j_gene: TRBJ2-1
d_gene: TRBD2
abundance: once
v_gene: TRBV20-1
CDR3nt: TGCAGTGCTAGAGACCCGGGAGGGGACCCTGCTGGGGAGCAGTTCTTC
CDR3aa: CSARDPGGDPAGEQFF

j_gene: TRBJ2-7
d_gene: TRBD2
abundance: many
v_gene: TRBV4-2
CDR3nt: TGTGCCAGCAGCCGGAGGCGGGAGGATGAGCAGTACTTC
CDR3aa: CASSRRREDEQYF

j_gene: TRBJ2-7
d_gene: TRBD2
abundance: many
v_gene: TRBV28
CDR3nt: TGTGCCAGCAGTTTTGCTAGCGGGCGTGAGCAGTACTTC
CDR3aa: CASSFASGREQYF

j_gene: TRBJ1-1
d_gene: TRBD1
abundance: few
v_gene: TRBV25-1
CDR3nt: TGTGCCAGCAAGGGGGCGCAGACTGAAGCTTTCTTT
CDR3aa: CASKGAQTEAFF

j_gene: TRBJ2-7
d_gene: TRBD2
abundance: many
v_gene: TRBV7-6
CDR3nt: TGTGCCAGCAGCAGAATAGCGGGAGAGACCTACGAGCAGTACTTC
CDR3aa: CASSRIAGETYEQYF

j_gene: TRBJ2-3
d_gene: NA
abundance: few
v_gene: TRBV6-1
CDR3nt: TGTGCCAGAAAAACAGGGGGGGGGGCAGATACGCAGTATTTT
CDR3aa: CARKTGGGADTQYF

j_gene: TRBJ1-5
d_gene: NA
abundance: many
v_gene: TRBV11-2
CDR3nt: TGTGCCAGCAGCCTTCAGAATCAGCCCCAGCATTTT
CDR3aa: CASSLQNQPQHF

j_gene: TRBJ2-1
d_gene: NA
abundance: NA
v_gene: TRBV7-2
CDR3nt: TGTGCCAGCAGCTTCAATCTCCGCGGTTCCTACAATGAGCAGTTCTTC
CDR3aa: CASSFNLRGSYNEQFF

j_gene: TRBJ1-1
d_gene: NA
abundance: many
v_gene: TRBV27
CDR3nt: TGTGCCAGCAGTTTATCGGTCTTGTTGAACACTGAAGCTTTCTTT
CDR3aa: CASSLSVLLNTEAFF

j_gene: TRBJ2-7
d_gene: TRBD1
abundance: NA
v_gene: TRBV7-2
CDR3nt: TGTGCCAGCAGCCGGACCGCGGGACAGGGTTACGAGCAGTACTTC
CDR3aa: CASSRTAGQGYEQYF

j_gene: TRBJ2-7
d_gene: NA
abundance: few
v_gene: TRBV5-5
CDR3nt: TGTGCCAGCAGCTTGGCCGTATCAGCCAGCTACGAGCAGTACTTC
CDR3aa: CASSLAVSASYEQYF

j_gene: TRBJ2-3
d_gene: NA
abundance: few
v_gene: TRBV14
CDR3nt: TGTGCCAGCAGCCACGAACGTTTCAGCGCAGATACGCAGTATTTT
CDR3aa: CASSHERFSADTQYF

j_gene: TRBJ1-1
d_gene: TRBD1
abundance: many
v_gene: TRBV10-3
CDR3nt: TGTGCCATCATCGCCGGGACAGGAACCAACACTGAAGCTTTCTTT
CDR3aa: CAIIAGTGTNTEAFF

j_gene: TRBJ2-1
d_gene: TRBD2
abundance: NA
v_gene: TRBV18
CDR3nt: TGTGCCAGCTCCGGACTAGCGGAAGTCAATGAGCAGTTCTTC
CDR3aa: CASSGLAEVNEQFF

j_gene: TRBJ1-2
d_gene: NA
abundance: many
v_gene: TRBV11-3
CDR3nt: TGTGCCAGCAGCGTGACCGGGGGTTATGGCTACACCTTC
CDR3aa: CASSVTGGYGYTF

j_gene: TRBJ1-1
d_gene: NA
abundance: many
v_gene: TRBV11-3
CDR3nt: TGTGCCAGCAGCTTGGTAACGGGCACTGAAGCTTTCTTT
CDR3aa: CASSLVTGTEAFF